This T cell receptor beta chain originates from a study of blood T cells in healthy people across ages. At least 5.5 micrograms of total RNA were extracted per sample. Looked up from germline, CDR1 is MDHEN and CDR2 is SYDVKM. The CDR3 length is 15 residues. V was cut by 6 bases and J by 7 bases, with 16 bases left in between. Study-level findings and limits: Long-lived donors exceeded aged donors in naive CD4+ cells and diversity. Unsorted PBMC input precluded a conclusive naive versus antigen-experienced comparison.

A J-beta primer mix and a sample-barcoded 5' primer were used in a second PCR of about 7 to 11 cycles. TCRdb re-called the 5' RACE reads with MiXCR, one entry per CDR3 protein. The sample includes roughly 1.5 million distinct CDR3 sequences, roughly 43% of them seen just once. A few counts support this clonotype. Its antigen is currently unknown. The chain links TRBV28 to TRBJ1-6; D not certain. This clonotype was obtained from a woman between 18 and 30 years old in good health. What was sequenced was blood. Here the CDR3 DNA reads TGTGCCAGCAGCGGAGGGTTAGGATTAAATTCACCCCTCCACTTT. Amino acid sequence: CASSGGLGLNSPLHF.